This T cell receptor beta chain was profiled in a study of CXCR3-negative and CXCR3-positive naive CD8 T cells. Regarding the study as a whole: Naive cells positive for CXCR3 carried more hydrophobic TRB CDR3s than CXCR3-negative ones.

The CDR3 covers 14 residues. Germline CDR1 is MDHEN and CDR2 is SYDVKM. Concerning this clonotype itself: The target antigen is unknown.

The TRB cDNA libraries were prepared by 5' RACE with UMI labels. Reprocessing the 5' RACE reads, TCRdb reports a single entry for every CDR3 protein and omits DNA. This sample's table reports about 89,000 distinct CDR3 sequences. This TCR was recovered from a human donor in good health. Some clones in this sample may be carry-over from other donors' samples. Sequenced sample: naive CXCR3+ CD8+ T cells from blood. The subset is: CD45RO-CCR7+CD27+CD95- naive CD8+ T cells expressing CXCR3 (TNR3+). This sequence joins TRBV28 and TRBJ1-6; lacking DNA, the TRBD1 call made by TCRdb goes unchecked. CDR3: CASSLGQEDSPLHF.